This T cell receptor (beta chain) was retrieved from a study of blood T cells in healthy people across ages (dated by TCRdb to the mid-2010s). Describing the broader study: Template switching captured roughly one uniquely barcoded TCR beta cDNA molecule per two T cells in model experiments. The study analyzed two additional independent replicas of 1 million unique cDNA reads from the same blood draw for two donors, one aged 18 to 30 and one aged 80 or older. The donors were split into four age groups: young (average 16 years), middle-aged (around 37), aged (roughly 65) and long-lived (approximately 89). To avoid experimental bias, donors of different ages were distributed randomly across sequencing lanes. To track age-related changes in TCR beta repertoire diversity, the study relied on deep sequencing normalized with unique cDNA molecular identifiers.

Library preparation was by 5' RACE. TCRdb names Illumina HiSeq 2500 as the instrument used. A second PCR of about 6 to 12 cycles was run with a J-beta primer mix and a sample-barcoded 5' primer. A unique molecular identifier was introduced onto each TCR beta cDNA molecule by a template-switch 5' adaptor carrying 12 random nucleotides. At least 2.5 million CDR3-containing paired-end reads were obtained from each sample. All of the RNA was converted into first-strand cDNA using the Mint cDNA synthesis kit, with a TRBC-specific oligonucleotide serving as the primer. Following uracil-DNA glycosylase treatment, a first 18-cycle PCR with universal primers M1SS and BC2_uni_R was performed on all cDNA. Under the source paper's analysis protocol: Each sample was normalized by randomly selecting 1 million high-quality reads, each carrying a distinct molecular identifier. Instead of being binned into consensus sequences, reads with shared molecular identifiers were discarded. MiTCR, set to a Q25 quality threshold and the strictest error-elimination algorithm, was used for CDR3 identification, clonotype clustering and error correction. A nonparametric unseen species model with Euler transformation was used to estimate a lower bound on total TCR beta diversity. TCRdb passed the public sequencing reads through fastp at Q25 and MiXCR, retaining productive beta sequences. Each entry merges the rows of one CDR3 protein and shows their most common DNA and genes. The V and J calls reflect TCRdb's pipeline rather than the authors' work. This sample has over 600,000 distinct CDR3 sequences in its table, and more than 35% of those were observed once. Together, the top ten hold 15% to 20% of the sample.

The CDR3 numbers 13 residues from cysteine through phenylalanine. Only the CDR3 part of the read is kept: 39 bases, read in frame from the first base. Trimming removed 5 bases from V and 7 bases from J, leaving 14 bases between the germline ends. Comments on this clonotype: Its binding antigen is unknown. It has no much larger one-base neighbor in the sample; base qualities were not kept.

General findings and caveats noted by the study authors: Compared with the aged group, more naive CD4+ T cells, fewer expanded clones and increased TCR diversity were shown by the long-lived group, suggesting age selection. Total diversity estimates from one million sequenced T cells were considered lower bounds and underestimates. A strong correlation was found between observed TCR beta diversity and the percentage of naive T cells measured by flow cytometry. As age increased, observed TCR beta diversity per million T cells dropped in a roughly linear way, and a significant reduction was already evident by age 40. Because the CMV infection status of the donors was unknown, age-related changes in expanded clonotypes may potentially have been confounded. Since profiling was done on bulk unsorted PBMCs, naive and antigen-experienced compartments could not be conclusively compared.

Donors were a few dozen systemically healthy Caucasian individuals from Russia aged roughly 6 to 90 years. Ten milliliters of peripheral blood were drawn from each donor into EDTA-treated Vacutainer tubes. PBMCs were isolated by Ficoll-Paque density-gradient centrifugation, with at least 6.5 million obtained per sample. Total RNA was extracted from PBMCs with Trizol reagent, with at least 5.5 micrograms obtained per sample. The percentages of naive CD45RAhigh/CD27high T cells were determined by flow cytometry on a PBMC aliquot from every donor. Input material: blood. The chain uses TRBV12-3 or TRBV12-4 and TRBJ1-2; a tentative D match to TRBD1 spans 6 bases. The TCR sequence derives from a man older than 75 in good health. The CDR3 reads CASSAGASSGYTF. The nucleotide sequence is given as TGTGCCAGCAGTGCGGGGGCTAGTTCTGGCTACACCTTC.